One sample yielded the 7 T cell receptor beta chains listed below, sequenced in a study of siplizumab effects on memory and regulatory T cells. The assay was immunoSEQ multiplex PCR, and TCRdb's table has in-frame clones only and misses some. The sample yields 100,000 or so clones, about 92% seen once. Input material: CD4+ T cells sorted from blood. These receptor sequences come from a human donor in good health.

The chain couples TRBV5-1 to TRBJ2-1, with D hard to call. Germline V gene data show CDR1 as SGHRS and CDR2 as YFSETQ. This CDR3 contains 16 residues. With 0 bases removed from V and 4 bases from J, the gap between germline ends came to 14 bases. In DNA, the CDR3 is TGCGCCAGCAGCTTGGCCAACTCCCTTGCTTACAATGAGCAGTTCTTC. This translates into CASSLANSLAYNEQFF.

The rearrangement joins TRBV28 to TRBJ1-2; 9 nucleotides align to TRBD1. Germline V gene data show CDR1 as MDHEN and CDR2 as SYDVKM. Trimming removed 5 bases from V and 8 bases from J; junction bases left unmatched: 9. This CDR3 contains 14 residues. The CDR3 here is CASSLRDRAAGYTF. The CDR3 bases are TGTGCCAGCAGTCTTCGGGACAGGGCCGCCGGCTACACCTTC.

The chain recombines TRBV9 with TRBJ1-4, with D tentatively TRBD1 (6 bases). The V end was cut by 3 bases, the J end by 2 bases, with 29 bases between. The CDR3 runs to 21 residues. Germline V gene lookup returns CDR1 SGDLS and CDR2 YYNGEE. CDR3 region: CASSEGRDTYAGFATNEKLFF. The DNA for the CDR3 is TGTGCCAGCAGCGAGGGCCGGGACACTTATGCCGGTTTCGCGACTAATGAAAAACTGTTTTTT. Supplemented by reference TRBV9 and TRBJ1-4, the full variable domain reads DSGVTQTPKHLITATGQRVTLRCSPRSGDLSVYWYQQSLDQGLQFLIQYYNGEERAKGNILERFSAQQFPDLHSELNLSSLELGDSALYFCASSEGRDTYAGFATNEKLFFGSGTQLSVL.

This sequence joins TRBV2 and TRBJ1-2, with D possibly TRBD1 on 5 matching bases. The germline V gene encodes CDR1 SNHLY and CDR2 FYNNEI. The CDR3 sequence is 11 residues long. Trimming cost V 8 bases and J 7 bases, with 11 bases left between them. CDR3 residues: CASRSTGGYTF. In DNA form, the CDR3 reads TGTGCCAGCCGGAGTACAGGTGGCTACACCTTC.

J is TRBJ1-2 and V is TRBV2; tentatively, D is TRBD1 (6 bases). Per the germline V gene, CDR1 is SNHLY and CDR2 is FYNNEI. The V end lost 6 bases, the J end lost 5 bases, and 10 bases lay between the germline ends. CDR3 length: 12 residues. The CDR3 loop reads CASSTTGYGYTF. The CDR3 DNA follows: TGTGCCAGCAGCACCACAGGGTATGGCTACACCTTC. Looking up the rest from reference TRBV2 and TRBJ1-2 gives the full variable domain: EPEVTQTPSHQVTQMGQEVILRCVPISNHLYFYWYRQILGQKVEFLVSFYNNEISEKSEIFDDQFSVERPDGSNFTLKIRSTKLEDSAMYFCASSTTGYGYTFGSGTRLTVV.

The V gene is TRBV9, the J gene TRBJ1-4, with TRBD1 matching over 7 bases. The CDR3 runs 15 residues. The ends lost 4 bases at V and 5 bases at J; junction bases unmatched: 8. The germline CDR1 and CDR2 sequences are SGDLS and YYNGEE. The CDR3 sequence is CASSPSDRRNEKLFF. In DNA, the CDR3 is TGTGCCAGCAGCCCATCGGACAGGAGGAATGAAAAACTGTTTTTT.

This rearrangement joins TRBV10-2 to TRBJ2-7; TRBD2 aligns across 13 bases. This CDR3 contains 15 residues. Germline lookup yields CDR1 WSHSY and CDR2 SAAADI. V dropped 6 bases and J dropped 2; count of bases not matched to a gene: 4. In DNA, the CDR3 is TGCGCCAGCAGCGCGGGACTAGCGGGGACCTACGAGCAGTACTTC. This translates into CASSAGLAGTYEQYF.